The source of this T cell receptor (beta chain) is a study of blood T cell repertoires in COVID-19. Whole-study context: COVID-19 samples from acute and convalescent phases originated in the United States, Italy and Spain. PBMCs, B-cell-depleted T cells, or T cells were the source of the cDNA or gDNA that made up the material.

J lost 5 bases, V lost 3 bases, and 3 bases had no gene match. The CDR3 has 16 amino acids. Germline lookup yields CDR1 KGHDR and CDR2 SFDVKD. In the authors' workflow: Amplification with reference gene primers provided the estimates of nucleated cell counts. Assay: immunoSEQ multiplex PCR; the TCRdb copy retains only in-frame clones and omits some. Clone size and V and J calls were adopted from that table, with D and trimming inferred from the DNA. Of about 310,000 clones detected, around 90% appear once; the ten largest clones hold 1%. The chain carries TRBV24-1 and TRBJ2-5; 15 bases are shared with TRBD2. The sample was peripheral blood. The receptor was derived from a man over 45 with active or convalescent COVID-19. The CDR3 spells CATSDGLAGGSETQYF. The CDR3 DNA follows: TGTGCCACCAGTGATGGACTAGCGGGGGGGTCGGAGACCCAGTACTTC.